Listed below are T cell receptor beta chains from one sample, sequenced in a study of regulatory T cells in long-lasting Graves disease. TCRdb re-analysed the multiplex PCR reads in MiXCR, keeping a single row per CDR3 protein. This sample has about 610,000 distinct CDR3 sequences, with more than 15% found just once. These same data were also listed under a study on T cells in Graves' hyperthyroidism and ophthalmopathy.

This specimen was peripheral blood mononuclear cells (PBMCs), taken at new diagnosis, from a patient treated with antithyroid drugs. The receptors derive from a man younger than 30 with Graves disease. The CDR3 runs from the conserved cysteine through the conserved F or W. A D gene is named only where the DNA matches it firmly. Only part of the rows carry a size: once, few, many, or a class if the clone is expanded.

clone_size	v_call	j_call	d_call	cdr3_aa	cdr3_nt
few	TRBV4-1	TRBJ2-2	TRBD2	CASSPVELAGGGTGELFF	TGCGCCAGCAGCCCCGTCGAACTAGCGGGAGGGGGCACCGGGGAGCTGTTTTTT
few	TRBV2	TRBJ1-3	-	CASRDGGGNTIYF	TGTGCCAGCAGGGACGGCGGTGGAAACACCATATATTTT
few	TRBV10-3	TRBJ2-2	-	CAMLSVEANTGELFF	TGTGCCATGCTAAGCGTGGAGGCGAACACCGGGGAGCTGTTTTTT
-	TRBV5-1	TRBJ1-4	-	CASSLVPGDKLFF	TGCGCCAGCAGCTTGGTACCCGGGGACAAACTGTTTTTT
many	TRBV7-9	TRBJ1-1	TRBD1	CASSSTGNKVAFF	TGTGCCAGCAGCTCGACAGGGAATAAGGTAGCTTTCTTT
few	TRBV20-1	TRBJ2-4	TRBD2	CSAPTSGSREIGF	TGCAGTGCGCCAACTAGCGGGAGTAGAGAGATTGGCTTC
many	TRBV5-1	TRBJ2-7	-	CASRVRTGSYEQYF	TGCGCCAGCAGGGTTCGGACGGGCTCCTACGAGCAGTACTTC
many	TRBV6-1	TRBJ1-1	-	CASSPSDILAEAFF	TGTGCCAGCAGTCCCTCGGATATACTTGCTGAAGCTTTCTTT
many	TRBV7-2	TRBJ2-7	-	CASSLEGNRAYEQYF	TGTGCCAGCAGCTTAGAAGGAAACAGAGCCTACGAGCAGTACTTC
many	TRBV5-1	TRBJ2-5	-	CASSLEVGVGETQYF	TGTGCCAGCAGCTTAGAAGTGGGAGTGGGAGAGACCCAGTACTTC
many	TRBV6-9	TRBJ2-7	-	CASSLDGPGYEQYF	TGTGCCAGCAGTTTGGACGGGCCCGGGTACGAGCAGTACTTC
-	TRBV7-9	TRBJ2-3	-	CASRAGSTDTQYF	TGTGCCAGCAGGGCGGGAAGCACAGATACGCAGTATTTT
many	TRBV27	TRBJ2-7	-	CASSSGVIGLNEQYF	TGTGCCAGCAGCTCAGGGGTTATAGGGTTAAACGAGCAGTACTTC
-	TRBV7-2	TRBJ2-7	-	CASSSAAAQYF	TGTGCCAGCAGCTCAGCAGCCGCGCAGTACTTC
few	TRBV18	TRBJ1-3	-	CASSPVLASGNTIYF	TGTGCCAGCTCACCTGTTTTAGCCTCTGGAAACACCATATATTTT
few	TRBV30	TRBJ2-2	-	CAWTTANTGELFF	TGTGCCTGGACGACAGCGAACACCGGGGAGCTGTTTTTT
many	TRBV29-1	TRBJ2-3	-	CSVDKTAASTDTQYF	TGCAGCGTTGACAAGACCGCCGCTAGCACAGATACGCAGTATTTT
-	TRBV5-4	TRBJ2-2	-	CAIRLGANTGELFF	TGTGCCATCCGACTCGGGGCGAACACCGGGGAGCTGTTTTTT
-	TRBV7-2	TRBJ2-3	TRBD2	CASSSTPGAGREGQASDTQYF	TGTGCCAGCAGCTCCACCCCCGGCGCAGGACGGGAGGGCCAAGCGTCAGATACGCAGTATTTT
many	TRBV3-1	TRBJ2-3	TRBD2	CASSQVSSGPPAQYF	TGTGCCAGCAGCCAAGTTTCTAGCGGGCCCCCTGCGCAGTATTTT
many	TRBV7-8	TRBJ2-3	TRBD1	CASTPPDRVAEGQYF	TGTGCCAGCACCCCCCCGGACAGGGTGGCCGAGGGGCAGTATTTT
many	TRBV2	TRBJ2-1	-	CASSDRLAHEQFF	TGTGCCAGCAGTGACCGGCTAGCCCATGAGCAGTTCTTC
few	TRBV7-9	TRBJ2-6	-	CASSFRRGSGANVLTF	TGTGCCAGCAGCTTCCGCCGGGGCTCTGGGGCCAACGTCCTGACTTTC
many	TRBV6-2/TRBV6-3	TRBJ2-3	TRBD2	CASNRLAARDTQYF	TGTGCCAGCAATCGACTAGCGGCCAGAGATACGCAGTATTTT
many	TRBV30	TRBJ2-7	TRBD2	CAWRTWREGRNEQYF	TGTGCCTGGAGGACTTGGCGGGAGGGCCGTAACGAGCAGTACTTC
-	TRBV6-5	TRBJ1-5	-	CASSWGHPEHF	TGTGCCAGCAGTTGGGGGCACCCGGAGCATTTT
-	TRBV12-5	TRBJ2-6	-	CASLASGANVLTF	TGTGCTAGTTTGGCGTCTGGGGCCAACGTCCTGACTTTC
-	TRBV3-1	TRBJ2-1	-	CASSQGEKQSF	TGTGCCAGCAGCCAAGGGGAAAAGCAGTCCTTC
many	TRBV7-2	TRBJ1-3	-	CASSRVWTDNSGNTIYF	TGTGCCAGCAGCCGGGTGTGGACAGATAACTCTGGAAACACCATATATTTT
few	TRBV6-1	TRBJ1-4	-	CASRDQGTGGEKLFF	TGTGCCAGCAGGGACCAGGGCACGGGGGGTGAAAAACTGTTTTTT
once	TRBV7-2	TRBJ1-4	-	CASSPRHTGTPASEKLFF	TGTGCCAGCAGTCCAAGACACACCGGGACCCCAGCCAGTGAAAAACTGTTTTTT
-	TRBV5-5	TRBJ1-2	-	CASSLRKYGRTQSYGYTF	TGTGCCAGCAGCTTAAGAAAGTACGGCCGGACCCAAAGCTATGGCTACACCTTC
many	TRBV5-1	TRBJ2-3	TRBD2	CASSSGTSGGADTQYF	TGCGCCAGCAGCTCCGGGACTAGCGGGGGGGCAGATACGCAGTATTTT
many	TRBV12-3/TRBV12-4	TRBJ2-5	TRBD1	CASSRPTGGRETQYF	TGTGCCAGCAGTCGTCCCACAGGGGGCCGAGAGACCCAGTACTTC
many	TRBV6-1	TRBJ1-1	-	CASNVGGNTEAFF	TGTGCCAGCAATGTTGGGGGTAACACTGAAGCTTTCTTT
many	TRBV18	TRBJ2-1	-	CASSPRLPDEQFF	TGTGCCAGCTCACCACGGCTACCGGATGAGCAGTTCTTC
few	TRBV10-3	TRBJ1-5	TRBD1	CASKGTGSQPQHF	TGTGCCAGCAAGGGGACAGGAAGTCAGCCCCAGCATTTT
many	TRBV13	TRBJ2-3	-	CASSLSPRQYF	TGTGCCAGCAGCTTATCTCCCCGGCAATATTTT
few	TRBV9	TRBJ2-7	-	CASSVGQGLSYEQYF	TGTGCCAGCAGCGTAGGGCAGGGCCTTTCCTACGAGCAGTACTTC
many	TRBV6-2/TRBV6-3	TRBJ2-1	-	CASSVTRYHNEQFF	TGTGCCAGCAGCGTGACTAGGTACCACAATGAGCAGTTCTTC
-	TRBV6-1	TRBJ2-7	-	CASKGEGRDYEQYF	TGTGCCAGCAAGGGCGAAGGGCGGGACTACGAGCAGTACTTC